This TCR beta chain was captured in a study of T-cell reconstitution after alpha-beta-depleted transplantation in children. The ends were cut back, 3 bases at V and 6 bases at J, with 15 bases in the middle. This CDR3 contains 15 residues. CDR1 is LGHNA, CDR2 YSLEER, per germline. Study-wide results and limits: Expanded graft clones, several hundred of them, were reportedly the source of alpha-beta T cells about two months after transplant. T-cell counts and diversity at one year following transplant were attributed mainly to newly produced T cells. Some patients showed high day-60 TCRbeta diversity, which derived from surviving recipient T cells and thymic progenitors.

Remarks on this clonotype: Its antigen is undetermined.

Unique molecular identifiers were used in preparing the TCRbeta library. TCRdb re-derived calls from the PCR reads in MiXCR, one entry per CDR3 protein. Among about 420,000 distinct CDR3 sequences listed, 15% to 20% were seen once. The sample here was PBMCs, mostly from graft donor cells, taken 360 days after TCRalphabeta/CD19-depleted stem cell transplant. The source is a boy under two years old who had a stem cell transplant for Wiskott-Aldrich syndrome, so the T cells may come from the graft donor. The chain is built from TRBV4-3 and TRBJ2-1, with D hard to call. The CDR3 protein is CASSQRRDRVNEQFF. For the CDR3, the DNA is TGCGCCAGCAGCCAGCGAAGGGATCGAGTCAATGAGCAGTTCTTC.